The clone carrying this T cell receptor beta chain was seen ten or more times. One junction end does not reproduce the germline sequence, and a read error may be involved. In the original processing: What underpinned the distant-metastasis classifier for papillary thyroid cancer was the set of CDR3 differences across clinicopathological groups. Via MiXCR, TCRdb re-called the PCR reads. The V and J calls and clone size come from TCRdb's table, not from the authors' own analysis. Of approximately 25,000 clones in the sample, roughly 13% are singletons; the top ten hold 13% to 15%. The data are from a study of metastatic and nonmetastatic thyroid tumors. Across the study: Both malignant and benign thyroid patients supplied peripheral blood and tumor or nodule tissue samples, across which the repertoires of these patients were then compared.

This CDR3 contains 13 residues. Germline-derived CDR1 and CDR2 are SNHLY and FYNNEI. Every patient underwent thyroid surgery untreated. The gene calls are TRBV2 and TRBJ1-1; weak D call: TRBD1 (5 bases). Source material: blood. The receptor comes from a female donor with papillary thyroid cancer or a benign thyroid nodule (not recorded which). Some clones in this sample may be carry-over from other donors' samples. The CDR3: CATLDRPNTGAFF. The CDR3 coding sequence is TGTGCCACCTTAGACAGACCGAACACTGGAGCTTTCTTT.